This entry lists 10 T cell receptor beta chains sequenced from one sample in a study of OX40 agonist ivuxolimab in advanced cancers. The table came from immunoSEQ multiplex PCR; TCRdb's copy has only in-frame clones and leaves some out. Of roughly 70,000 clones in the sample, roughly 80% were seen once. The sequencing here drew on CD4+ or CD8+ T cells sorted from blood, taken in a trial of the OX40 agonist ivuxolimab. The receptors were gathered from an adult with an advanced solid tumor such as melanoma, head and neck, liver or kidney cancer.

The chain is built from TRBV7-2 and TRBJ2-5; D is unresolved. CDR1 is SGHTA and CDR2 is FQGNSA in the germline V gene. V was cut by 2 bases and J by 5 bases, with 12 bases left in between. This CDR3 region has 14 residues. The CDR3, as DNA: TGTGCCAGCAGCTTAACCCCGGACGTGGAGACCCAGTACTTC. Amino acid sequence: CASSLTPDVETQYF.

This chain uses TRBV5-5 with TRBJ2-5, with 7 positions matching TRBD1. The ends lost 1 base at V and 1 base at J; junction bases unmatched: 4. Germline V CDR1 and CDR2: SGHKS, YYEKEE (reference sequence). The CDR3 spans 15 residues. The DNA for the CDR3 is TGTGCCAGCAGCTTGTTTGACAGGGCCCAAGAGACCCAGTACTTC. Protein sequence: CASSLFDRAQETQYF.

The J gene is TRBJ2-4, the V gene TRBV5-1; D may match TRBD1 or TRBD2 (5 bases each). V lost 0 bases and J 5 bases, leaving 12 bases between the germline ends. Per germline, CDR1 SGHRS and CDR2 YFSETQ. The CDR3 is 15 amino acids. CDR3 protein: CASSLVPGPENIQYF. The CDR3 bases are TGCGCCAGCAGCTTGGTCCCGGGACCCGAAAACATTCAGTACTTC.

This sequence joins TRBV5-4 and TRBJ2-2; 7 bases fit TRBD1. In germline, CDR1 is SGHNT, CDR2 YYREEE (reference sequence). This CDR3 region has 15 residues. V shed 0 bases and J 6 bases; nucleotides not matched to a gene: 5. CDR3 in amino acids: CASSLGQGKAGELFF. The CDR3, as DNA: TGTGCCAGCAGCTTGGGACAGGGAAAGGCCGGGGAGCTGTTTTTT.

This chain connects TRBV5-1 to TRBJ2-2; 8 bases agree with TRBD1. The CDR3 runs 15 residues. J gave up 8 bases and V 1 base, and 7 bases lay outside the gene matches. From germline, CDR1 is SGHRS and CDR2 YFSETQ. The CDR3 is CASSLSQGAQGELFF. CDR3 nucleotide sequence: TGCGCCAGCAGCTTGAGTCAGGGGGCCCAAGGGGAGCTGTTTTTT.

The chain uses TRBV6-6 and TRBJ2-7; 12 positions match TRBD2. Germline CDR1 MNHNY, CDR2 SVGAGI (reference sequence). The V gene end was trimmed by 5 bases and the J gene end by 6 bases; junction bases not matched to a gene: 8. The CDR3 covers 15 residues. The CDR3 coding sequence is TGTGCCAGCAGTAAACTAGCGGGGGGCCTTCGCGAGCAGTACTTC. Translating gives CASSKLAGGLREQYF.

This chain connects TRBV25-1 to TRBJ1-2, with TRBD1 identical over 9 bases. The CDR3 has 13 amino acids. The trim removed 7 bases at V and 4 bases at J, leaving 4 bases unmatched. Germline assignment: CDR1 MGHDK and CDR2 SYGVNS. The CDR3 loop is CASTPGQGYGYTF. Here the CDR3 DNA reads TGTGCCAGCACTCCGGGACAGGGCTATGGCTACACCTTC.

The chain employs TRBV5-1 and TRBJ2-5, with TRBD1 identical over 9 bases. Near its end, the DNA agrees better with TRBJ2-7, so the J call may be wrong. CDR3 length: 14 residues. From germline, CDR1 is SGHRS and CDR2 YFSETQ. DNA for the CDR3: TGCGCCAGCAGCGCGGGACAGGGATACTACGAGCAGTACTTC. Translation: CASSAGQGYYEQYF.

The chain joins TRBV11-2 to TRBJ2-7, with TRBD2 matching over 8 bases. The trim removed 5 bases at V and 6 bases at J, leaving 6 bases unmatched. Germline V lookup: CDR1 SGHAT, CDR2 FQNNGV. CDR3 length: 13 amino acids. The CDR3 here is CASSRIAGGEQYF. CDR3 sequence (DNA): TGTGCCAGCAGCCGCATTGCGGGGGGCGAGCAGTACTTC.

The chain joins TRBV27 to TRBJ1-1; D unresolved. The germline V gene has CDR1 MNHEY and CDR2 SMNVEV (reference sequence). The germline V and J ends were trimmed by 2 bases and 4 bases, with 11 bases remaining between them. This CDR3 spans 14 amino acids. CDR3 in amino acids: CASSLLGKITEAFF. In DNA form, the CDR3 reads TGTGCCAGCAGTTTACTAGGGAAGATCACTGAAGCTTTCTTT.